The 27 T cell receptor beta chains listed next were all sequenced from one sample in a study of radiotherapy plus CTLA-4 blockade in lung cancer. Sequenced by immunoSEQ multiplex PCR; TCRdb stores in-frame clones only, minus some. The profile covers 80,000 or so clones, with about 79% appearing a single time and 3% to 4.5% taken by the ten largest. The source was peripheral blood, collected from a patient treated with radiotherapy plus ipilimumab. Every receptor here comes from a human donor with non-small cell lung cancer who had a partial response to radiotherapy plus ipilimumab. Some clones in this sample may be carry-over from other donors' samples.

On this clone itself: Compared with germline, one end of the junction differs, possibly owing to a read error. At the DNA level, this CDR3 is encoded by other sequences in the same sample as well. Here the CDR3 reads CASNSETGTPNEQFF. CDR3 DNA sequence: TGTGCCAGTAATAGCGAGACAGGGACCCCCAATGAGCAATTCTTC. The V gene is TRBV19, the J gene TRBJ2-1, with 7 bases aligning to TRBD1. The CDR3 extends over 15 amino acids. The germline V gene encodes CDR1 LNHDA and CDR2 SQIVND (reference sequence).

V is TRBV18 and J is TRBJ1-2, with D possibly being TRBD1 (6 bases). Deletions cut 3 bases from V and 7 bases from J, with 15 bases between. The CDR3 consists of 14 residues. Per germline, CDR1 KGHSH and CDR2 LQKENI. The CDR3 protein is CASSPPRGAGGYTF. CDR3 nucleotides: TGTGCCAGCTCACCTCCCAGGGGAGCTGGTGGCTACACCTTC.

Worth noting for this clone: Germline is not matched at one junction end, which may reflect a read error. The chain couples TRBV9 to TRBJ2-3; 7 bases are shared with TRBD1. Germline CDR1 SGDLS, CDR2 YYNGEE. This CDR3 is 13 amino acids long. The CDR3 protein is CASSPGTDHTQYF. As DNA, the CDR3 is TGTGCCAGCAGCCCTGGGACAGATCATACCCAGTATTTT.

The V gene is TRBV9, the J gene TRBJ2-5; 12 nucleotides match TRBD2. The CDR3 is made up of 14 amino acids. Per the germline V gene, CDR1 is SGDLS and CDR2 is YYNGEE. V lost 4 bases to trimming and J lost 4 bases; unmatched junction nucleotides: 2. In DNA, the CDR3 is TGTGCCAGCAGCAGGGGACTAGCGGGAGAGACCCAGTACTTC. This codes for CASSRGLAGETQYF.

This chain links TRBV4-2 with TRBJ1-4; no definite D call. This CDR3 is built from 15 residues. CDR1 is LGHNA and CDR2 is YNFKEQ in the germline V gene. V lost 4 bases and J 6 bases, leaving 15 bases between the germline ends. The CDR3 loop is CASSRTPAGDEKLFF. The CDR3 coding sequence is TGTGCCAGCAGCCGGACTCCCGCCGGGGATGAAAAACTGTTTTTT.

V gene TRBV27 combines with J gene TRBJ1-5; tentative D call: TRBD1 (5 bases). This CDR3 is 13 amino acids long. CDR1 and CDR2 (germline): MNHEY, SMNVEV (reference sequence). V lost 5 bases, J lost 5 bases, and 10 bases lay in between. The chain's CDR3 is CASSLNRYQPQHF. CDR3 nucleotide sequence: TGTGCCAGCAGTCTGAACAGGTATCAGCCCCAGCATTTT.

The CDR3 loop reads CASSRQRPLQGTNEKLFF. The CDR3 nucleotides are TGCGCCAGCAGCCGACAAAGGCCTCTACAGGGGACTAATGAAAAACTGTTTTTT. The V call is TRBV4-1, the J call TRBJ1-4, with TRBD1 matching 7 bases. V lost 4 bases to trimming and J lost 2 bases; unmatched junction nucleotides: 13. This CDR3 spans 18 amino acids. Germline V gene data show CDR1 as MGHRA and CDR2 as YSYEKL.

The chain joins TRBV5-4 to TRBJ2-5; the match to TRBD2 covers 13 bases. The CDR3 sequence is 18 residues long. In germline, CDR1 is SGHNT, CDR2 YYREEE (reference sequence). V was clipped by 3 bases and J by 2 bases; unmatched bases: 10. The CDR3 region has the DNA TGTGCCAGCAGCTCGCACGTACTAGCGGGGGGGCTGCAAGAGACCCAGTACTTC. Residues: CASSSHVLAGGLQETQYF.

The rearrangement joins TRBV6-5 to TRBJ1-2; D unclear. V shed 2 bases and J shed 8 bases, with 9 bases lying between them. The V gene's germline CDR1 is MNHEY and CDR2 SVGAGI. The length of the CDR3 is 12 residues. CDR3 DNA sequence: TGTGCCAGCAGTTACGGGGAGGGCGGCTACACCTTC. It specifies CASSYGEGGYTF.

The chain has TRBV11-2 and TRBJ1-4; a possible D gene is TRBD1 (5 bases). The CDR3 has 13 amino acids. The V and J ends lost 5 bases and 8 bases respectively, with 12 bases between them. The germline CDR1 and CDR2 sequences are SGHAT and FQNNGV. In nucleotides, the CDR3 is TGTGCCAGCAGCCACGGGGGGTCCGAAAAACTGTTTTTT. This sequence encodes CASSHGGSEKLFF.

The rearrangement links TRBV10-1 to TRBJ1-2; possibly TRBD1 for D (6 bases). Germline V CDR1 and CDR2: WNHNN, SYGVQD (reference sequence). Deletions cut 8 bases from V and 1 base from J, with 14 bases between. The CDR3 extends over 14 amino acids. The CDR3 DNA reads as TGCGCCAGCGGACGTGGCAGGGGTAACTATGGCTACACCTTC. The encoded protein is CASGRGRGNYGYTF.

CDR3: CASTDSYGYTF. The CDR3 nucleotides are TGTGCCAGCACAGACAGCTATGGCTACACCTTC. The V call is TRBV6-5, the J call TRBJ1-2; tentatively, D is TRBD1 (5 bases). There are 11 residues in the CDR3. V gave up 7 bases and J gave up 4 bases, with 7 bases separating them. Germline CDR1 is MNHEY and CDR2 is SVGAGI.

This clone was seen a handful of times. The chain couples TRBV19 to TRBJ2-3, with 10 bases fitting TRBD2. Germline-derived CDR1 and CDR2 are LNHDA and SQIVND (reference sequence). J was trimmed by 5 bases and V by 9 bases; bases with no gene match: 14. The CDR3 is made up of 16 amino acids. CDR3 in amino acids: CASSTDSGGLGDTQYF. CDR3 nucleotide sequence: TGTGCCAGCAGCACTGATAGCGGGGGGCTTGGAGATACGCAGTATTTT.

The V call is TRBV6-5, the J call TRBJ1-2, with 10 nucleotides matching TRBD1. This CDR3 has 14 amino acids. Looked up from germline, CDR1 is MNHEY and CDR2 is SVGAGI. The trim removed 6 bases at V and 7 bases at J, leaving 8 bases unmatched. DNA of the CDR3: TGTGCCAGCAGGGGGACAGGGGATTTCGGTGGCTACACCTTC. It specifies CASRGTGDFGGYTF.

This rearrangement joins TRBV27 to TRBJ2-3, with D tentatively TRBD1 (6 bases). The V gene's germline CDR1 is MNHEY and CDR2 SMNVEV (reference sequence). Trimming cost V 10 bases and J 3 bases, with 17 bases left between them. The CDR3 extends over 14 amino acids. CDR3 sequence: CATRNRVITDTQYF. The CDR3, as DNA: TGTGCCACCCGAAACAGGGTTATAACAGATACGCAGTATTTT.

This clone was counted only a few times. The chain uses TRBV11-3 and TRBJ2-3; maybe TRBD2 (5 bases). The CDR3 loop spans 15 amino acids. Trimming removed 1 base from V and 3 bases from J, with 11 bases in between. CDR1 SGHNT and CDR2 YENEEA come from the germline V gene. CDR3 DNA sequence: TGTGCCAGCAGCTTAGGGGAATCGGGAACAGATACGCAGTATTTT. Protein: CASSLGESGTDTQYF.

This clone occurred a few times. CDR3 loop: CASSRTRGANEKLFF. In DNA, the CDR3 is TGTGCCAGCAGCCGGACCCGGGGGGCTAATGAAAAACTGTTTTTT. This chain links TRBV14 with TRBJ1-4, with a weak D call TRBD1 (5 bases). The ends were cut back, 4 bases at V and 3 bases at J, with 12 bases in the middle. Germline CDR1 and CDR2: SGHDN and FVKESK. The CDR3 is 15 residues long.

The V call is TRBV5-3, the J call TRBJ2-3, with 7 positions matching TRBD1. TRBV5-3 has ORF status, its function being uncertain. There are 13 residues in the CDR3. This CDR3 reads CATGASRTDTQYF. The CDR3 DNA sequence: TGTGCAACAGGGGCATCTCGTACAGATACGCAGTATTTT.

V gene TRBV6-6 combines with J gene TRBJ2-7, with D unclear. With 0 bases removed from V and 2 bases from J, the gap between germline ends came to 11 bases. CDR1 and CDR2 from the germline V gene are MNHNY and SVGAGI (reference sequence). This CDR3 is built from 15 residues. The DNA for the CDR3 is TGTGCCAGCAGTTACTCGCATACAGCAGCCTACGAGCAGTACTTC. The encoded protein is CASSYSHTAAYEQYF.

This chain joins TRBV5-6 and TRBJ2-7; D gene uncertain. The V end lost 2 bases, the J end lost 0 bases, and 12 bases lay between the germline ends. CDR1 is SGHDT and CDR2 is YYEEEE in the germline V gene. CDR3 size: 15 residues. CDR3 sequence: CASSLIAVSSYEQYF. In DNA, the CDR3 is TGTGCCAGCAGCTTAATCGCAGTCTCCTCCTACGAGCAGTACTTC.

This chain connects TRBV7-9 to TRBJ1-4; 7 nucleotides align to TRBD1. Germline assignment: CDR1 SEHNR and CDR2 FQNEAQ (reference sequence). The CDR3 sequence is 16 residues long. J lost 6 bases, V lost 5 bases, and 12 bases had no gene match. This CDR3 reads CASSLGTENTHEKLFF. The CDR3 nucleotides read TGTGCCAGCAGCCTAGGGACAGAGAATACTCATGAAAAACTGTTTTTT.

The rearrangement uses TRBV4-1 and TRBJ2-7, with 11 nucleotides matching TRBD2. The CDR3 spans 18 residues. Germline-derived CDR1 and CDR2 are MGHRA and YSYEKL. V was pared by 2 bases and J by 6 bases, with 15 bases of the junction left unmatched. The CDR3 DNA sequence: TGCGCCAGCAGCCAAATTTCGGGGACTAGCGGCATAGCTGCCGAGCAGTACTTC. It is translated as CASSQISGTSGIAAEQYF.

This chain joins TRBV2 and TRBJ2-7; tentative D call: TRBD1 (6 bases). CDR3 length equals 14 residues. Trimming removed 7 bases from V and 3 bases from J, with 16 bases in between. CDR1 SNHLY and CDR2 FYNNEI come from the germline V gene. The CDR3 here is CASTETRTDYEQYF. Here the CDR3 DNA reads TGTGCCAGCACCGAAACTAGGACAGACTACGAGCAGTACTTC. The full variable domain, its missing parts supplied by reference TRBV2 and TRBJ2-7, is EPEVTQTPSHQVTQMGQEVILRCVPISNHLYFYWYRQILGQKVEFLVSFYNNEISEKSEIFDDQFSVERPDGSNFTLKIRSTKLEDSAMYFCASTETRTDYEQYFGPGTRLTVT.

In the case of this clone: An end of the junction differs from the germline gene, which may be a read error. The CDR3 loop reads CASNELAGGRWVF. CDR3 nucleotide sequence: TGTGCCAGCAATGAACTAGCGGGGGGCAGATGGGTCTTC. This chain connects TRBV28 to TRBJ2-1, with 12 nucleotides matching TRBD2. Germline V gene lookup returns CDR1 MDHEN and CDR2 SYDVKM. This CDR3 has 13 residues.

The chain is built from TRBV21-1 and TRBJ1-1; the table calls TRBD1, which could not be checked here. TRBV21-1 is labeled a pseudogene. This CDR3 has 17 amino acids. The CDR3 region is CASSKGVTGIGNTEAFF. The CDR3 DNA reads as TGTGCCAGCAGCAAAGGGGTGACAGGGATCGGCAACACTGAAGCTTTCTTT.

The CDR3 loop reads CASSYSRLVPYEQYF. CDR3 coding DNA: TGTGCCAGCAGTTACTCGAGGCTAGTCCCCTACGAGCAGTACTTC. This chain uses TRBV6-5 with TRBJ2-7; D unclear. The CDR3 is 15 amino acids. Trimming left V 0 bases short and J 2 bases short, with 11 bases between. Germline V gene lookup returns CDR1 MNHEY and CDR2 SVGAGI.

The chain employs TRBV18 and TRBJ2-5, with D possibly being TRBD2 (6 bases). The CDR3 is 14 amino acids. Deletions cut 3 bases from V and 1 base from J, with 9 bases between. CDR1 KGHSH and CDR2 LQKENI come from the germline V gene. The CDR3 DNA is TGTGCCAGCTCACCTGGGGGGACCCAAGAGACCCAGTACTTC. The encoded protein is CASSPGGTQETQYF.